This TCR beta chain originates from a study of cytomegalovirus exposure and HLA in healthy donors (dated by TCRdb to the late 2010s). Broadly, across the study: According to a later analysis, one platform produced both the roughly 120 validation repertoires and the approximately 600 repertoires of the first cohort. The study was designed to test whether signatures of past pathogen exposure could be identified by cataloging public T cell receptors. Besides the first cohort of 666 subjects, a separate validation cohort made up of 120 different subjects was used. The study combined high-throughput TCR immunosequencing, statistical association of individual TCRs with disease status, and machine learning to predict cytomegalovirus infection status.

Separate from the approximately 670-subject first cohort, the validation cohort of 95 to 150 subjects was the group to which the donors belonged. V loses 3 bases, J loses 2 bases, and the germline ends lie 8 bases apart. The germline V gene (reference sequence) yields LNHDA for CDR1 and SQIVND for CDR2. The CDR3, cysteine through phenylalanine, is 14 amino acids long. Of the read, only the CDR3 DNA is kept; its 42 bases are in frame from base 1. Library preparation was by the immunoSEQ multiplex PCR assay. The study's processing was this. A statistical classification framework was built to diagnose cytomegalovirus status from the catalog of TCR beta chain sequences. Imported from immuneACCESS, the table was reduced by TCRdb to in-frame sequences with V and J called. These copies leave out some clones; in studies compared against another copy, an unresolved V gene accounts for under half, and the cause of the remainder is not known. The DNA was the basis for D and trimming; V, J and clone size are from that table. This sample holds around 150,000 clones; less than 90% were observed only once. The biggest ten clones account for roughly 6% of the sample.

On this clone itself: The target of this receptor is not known. Base qualities are not provided; no much larger clone lies one nucleotide away.

The full study reports these points: Cytomegalovirus status was reported to be diagnosed by the classifier with high specificity and sensitivity in both the original and validation cohorts. Across donors, most TCR sequences were observed very rarely, whereas some public TCRs were present in many individuals. The study gave a list of over 150 TCR beta chains associated with cytomegalovirus. A later analysis lacked HLA typing for the validation cohort, so it scored co-occurrence in that cohort across all 120 repertoires. In vitro tests confirmed that a few of the cytomegalovirus-associated TCR beta chains recognize cytomegalovirus antigens. According to the authors, the approach could potentially be generalized to other disease states and immunological phenotypes. Subsequent analysis determined that TCRs grouped into clusters in the first cohort also showed a tendency toward co-occurrence across the 130 or so validation repertoires, and roughly 95% of cluster scores exceeded 0.

The sample comprised PBMCs. The clonotype comes from a woman younger than 45 in good health and CMV-seronegative. The V and J genes are TRBV19 and TRBJ1-3; a tentative D match to TRBD1 spans 6 bases. Here is the DNA: TGTGCCAGTAGTATCGGGGGCACTGGAAACACCATATATTTT. Its amino acids are CASSIGGTGNTIYF. With the rest looked up from the reference TRBV19 and TRBJ1-3 genes rather than sequenced, the full variable domain is DGGITQSPKYLFRKEGQNVTLSCEQNLNHDAMYWYRQDPGQGLRLIYYSQIVNDFQKGDIAEGYSVSREKKESFPLTVTSAQKNPTAFYLCASSIGGTGNTIYFGEGSWLTVV.